The TCR beta chain described here comes from a study of blood T cell repertoires in COVID-19 (dated by TCRdb to 2019 to 2021). The study in broad terms: Samples covering the acute and convalescent phases of COVID-19 were provided by collaborators in the United States, Italy and Spain. The samples were drawn from two sources: the first 160 participants of the ongoing ImmuneRACE study, and over 950 subjects contributed by 6 global collaborators. The sample metadata nearly always contained a de-identified subject ID, COVID-19 status, age in years and sex. The repertoires were released in a freely available public database intended as a resource for research on the immune response to SARS-CoV-2. Where available, HLA class I and class II types were taken from metadata supplied by the sample provider and were not determined by assay-based typing. The material from the prospective study consisted of cDNA or gDNA derived from T cells, B-cell-depleted T cells, or PBMCs. Deeply sampled blood TCRbeta repertoires from subjects exposed to, actively infected with, or recovered from COVID-19 were included in the dataset.

With regard to this clone: This clone's antigen is unknown. One base away there is no much larger clone; base qualities are not given.

General findings and caveats noted by the study authors: The quantity of clinical and demographic metadata differed by source and by participant and was supplied without curation.

Each collaborating institution followed its own protocols to collect whole blood in K2EDTA tubes. For TCRbeta analysis, collaborator samples were shipped as frozen whole blood, as isolated PBMCs, or as DNA extracted from either sample type. Taken from the germline V gene, the CDR1 and CDR2 loops are MNHEY and SVGAGI. The CDR3, from cysteine to phenylalanine, totals 12 residues. Only CDR3 DNA is held: 36 bases, read in frame from base 1. TCRbeta CDR3 regions were amplified from genomic DNA using the immunoSEQ Assay, a bias-controlled multiplex PCR. From the authors' description of their analysis: Nucleated cell counts per sample were estimated from amplification of reference gene primers within the assay. To quantify the absolute abundance of each unique TCRbeta CDR3 rearrangement, sequence reads were collapsed and filtered. Productive Simpson clonality was computed per sample as the square root of Simpson's diversity index over productive rearrangements. Here the immuneACCESS table is served through TCRdb, limited to in-frame sequences with V and J called. Missing clones are a known gap in these copies; in checked studies unresolved V genes cover under half, and the rest lacks a known reason. V and J calls and clone size are copied from that table; D and trimming were computed from the DNA. This sample gives about 110,000 clones in total; approximately 80% of them show up just once. Around 14% of the sample goes to the ten largest clones.

This receptor was taken from a woman in her sixties with acute or convalescent COVID-19. Specimen: peripheral blood. This receptor chain uses TRBV6-5 and TRBJ1-2, with 9 bases aligning to TRBD1. The CDR3 has the sequence CVGQGIGDGYTF. The DNA sequence reads TGTGTAGGACAGGGGATCGGGGATGGCTACACCTTC.